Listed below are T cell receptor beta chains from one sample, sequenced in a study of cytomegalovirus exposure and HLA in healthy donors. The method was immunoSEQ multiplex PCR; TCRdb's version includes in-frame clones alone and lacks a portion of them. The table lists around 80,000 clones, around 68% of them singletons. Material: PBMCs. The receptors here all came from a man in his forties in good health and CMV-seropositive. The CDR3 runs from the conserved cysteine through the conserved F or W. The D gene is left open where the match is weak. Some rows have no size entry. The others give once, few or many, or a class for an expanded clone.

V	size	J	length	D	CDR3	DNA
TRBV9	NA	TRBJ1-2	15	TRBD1	CASSVATGGGNGYTF	TGTGCCAGCAGCGTAGCGACAGGGGGCGGAAATGGCTACACCTTC
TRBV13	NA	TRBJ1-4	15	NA	CASSVRGGGYEKLFF	TGTGCCAGCAGCGTGCGCGGGGGGGGTTACGAAAAACTGTTTTTT
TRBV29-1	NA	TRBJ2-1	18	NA	CSVDFPLLPGKPYNEQFF	TGCAGCGTTGACTTTCCTCTACTTCCGGGGAAACCCTACAATGAGCAGTTCTTC
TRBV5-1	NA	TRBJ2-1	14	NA	CASSLQGAADTQFF	TGCGCCAGCAGCTTGCAAGGGGCAGCCGATACGCAGTTCTTC
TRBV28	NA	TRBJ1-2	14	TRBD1	CARQRQGQIYGYTF	TGTGCCAGGCAACGACAGGGGCAAATCTATGGCTACACCTTC
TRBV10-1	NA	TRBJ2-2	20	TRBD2	CASSEAFGTSGRRLTGELFF	TGCGCCAGCAGCGAGGCGTTCGGGACTAGCGGGCGTAGACTCACCGGGGAGCTGTTTTTT
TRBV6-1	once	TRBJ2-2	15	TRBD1	CASSEGTGETGELFF	TGTGCCAGCAGTGAAGGGACAGGGGAGACCGGGGAGCTGTTTTTT
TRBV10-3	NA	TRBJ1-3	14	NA	CAISSQASGNTIYF	TGTGCCATCAGTTCACAGGCGTCTGGAAACACCATATATTTT
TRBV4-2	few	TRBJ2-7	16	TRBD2	CASSQVSSGGTYEQYF	TGTGCCAGCAGCCAAGTCTCTAGCGGGGGGACCTACGAGCAGTACTTC
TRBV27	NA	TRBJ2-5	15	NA	CASSLSVGYQETQYF	TGTGCCAGCAGTTTATCCGTCGGGTACCAAGAGACCCAGTACTTC
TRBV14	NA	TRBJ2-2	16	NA	CASSQNRIRAGGELFF	TGTGCCAGCAGCCAGAATAGGATCAGGGCTGGCGGGGAGCTGTTTTTT
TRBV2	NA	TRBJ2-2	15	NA	CASSAPGHSTGELFF	TGTGCCAGCAGTGCTCCGGGACATTCCACCGGGGAGCTGTTTTTT
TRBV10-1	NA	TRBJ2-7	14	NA	CASSEGGRPHEQYF	TGCGCCAGCAGTGAAGGAGGGAGGCCCCACGAGCAGTACTTC
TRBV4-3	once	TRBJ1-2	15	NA	CASSQDDSFNYGYTF	TGCGCCAGCAGCCAAGATGACAGCTTTAACTATGGCTACACCTTC
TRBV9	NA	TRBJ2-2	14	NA	CASSGELVNGELFF	TGTGCCAGCAGCGGCGAACTGGTGAACGGGGAGCTGTTTTTT
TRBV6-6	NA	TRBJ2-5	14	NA	CASSPRGTQETQYF	TGTGCCAGCAGTCCCCGGGGGACCCAAGAGACCCAGTACTTC
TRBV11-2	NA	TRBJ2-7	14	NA	CASSLERQSGEQYF	TGTGCCAGCAGCTTAGAAAGACAGAGTGGGGAGCAGTACTTC
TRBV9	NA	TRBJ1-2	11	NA	CASSLDTGYTF	TGTGCCAGCAGCCTCGACACGGGCTACACCTTC
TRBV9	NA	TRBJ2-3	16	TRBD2	CASSVASGRITDTQYF	TGTGCCAGCAGCGTAGCAAGCGGGAGGATCACAGATACGCAGTATTTT
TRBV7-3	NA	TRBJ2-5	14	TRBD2	CASSPGLPQETQYF	TGTGCCAGCAGCCCGGGACTACCCCAAGAGACCCAGTACTTC
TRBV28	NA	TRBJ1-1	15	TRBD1	CASSFPGTARTEAFF	TGTGCCAGCAGTTTCCCTGGGACAGCAAGGACTGAAGCTTTCTTT
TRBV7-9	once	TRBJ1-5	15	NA	CASSRWESSNQPQHF	TGTGCCAGCAGCCGATGGGAGAGTAGCAATCAGCCCCAGCATTTT
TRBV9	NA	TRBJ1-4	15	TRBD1	CASSSRTGSNEKLFF	TGTGCCAGCAGCTCTCGGACAGGTTCTAATGAAAAACTGTTTTTT
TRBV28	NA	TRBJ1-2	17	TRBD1	CASTDDRGDIANYGYTF	TGTGCCAGCACCGATGACAGGGGAGATATAGCTAACTATGGCTACACCTTC
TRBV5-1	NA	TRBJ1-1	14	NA	CASSYGQANTEAFF	TGCGCCAGCAGCTACGGACAAGCTAACACTGAAGCTTTCTTT
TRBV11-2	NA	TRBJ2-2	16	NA	CASSPRVTTNTGELFF	TGTGCCAGCAGCCCCCGGGTCACCACTAACACCGGGGAGCTGTTTTTT
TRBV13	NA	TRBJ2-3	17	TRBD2	CASSGTSGGASTDTQYF	TGTGCCAGCAGCGGGACTAGCGGGGGGGCGAGCACAGATACGCAGTATTTT
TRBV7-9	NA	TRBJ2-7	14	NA	CASSHGEGHLEQYF	TGTGCCAGCAGCCACGGGGAGGGACACTTGGAGCAGTACTTC
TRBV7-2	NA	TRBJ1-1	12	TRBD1	CASSFGQGTAFF	TGTGCCAGCAGCTTCGGACAGGGGACAGCTTTCTTT
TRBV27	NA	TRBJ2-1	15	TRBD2	CASSRGGLSYNEQFF	TGTGCCAGCAGCCGCGGGGGGCTCTCCTACAATGAGCAGTTCTTC
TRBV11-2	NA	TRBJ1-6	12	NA	CASSRSDSPLHF	TGTGCCAGCAGCCGAAGCGATTCACCCCTCCACTTT
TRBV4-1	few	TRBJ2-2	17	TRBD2	CASSQEEAGANTGELFF	TGCGCCAGCAGCCAAGAAGAAGCGGGAGCGAACACCGGGGAGCTGTTTTTT
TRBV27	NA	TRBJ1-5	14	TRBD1	CASTNRQGGQPQHF	TGTGCCAGCACCAATCGCCAGGGGGGACAGCCCCAGCATTTT
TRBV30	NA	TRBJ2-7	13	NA	CAWTPWQTYEQYF	TGTGCCTGGACCCCCTGGCAGACATACGAGCAGTACTTC
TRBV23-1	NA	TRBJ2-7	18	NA	CASSQSVSGRTSSYEQYF	TGCGCCAGCAGTCAATCTGTTAGTGGCAGGACAAGCTCCTACGAGCAGTACTTC
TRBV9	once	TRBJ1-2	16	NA	CASSVLGGGLDYGYPF	TGTGCCAGCAGCGTACTGGGGGGGGGTTTGGACTATGGCTACCCCTTC
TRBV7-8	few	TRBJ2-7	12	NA	CASSPTDYEQYF	TGTGCCAGCAGCCCCACTGACTACGAGCAGTACTTC
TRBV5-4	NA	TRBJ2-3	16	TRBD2	CASSLAGLDLIHTQYF	TGTGCCAGCAGCTTGGCGGGACTAGACCTCATTCATACGCAGTATTTT
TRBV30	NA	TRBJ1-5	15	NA	CAWSGFGGQGQPQHF	TGTGCCTGGAGTGGGTTCGGGGGGCAAGGTCAGCCCCAGCATTTT
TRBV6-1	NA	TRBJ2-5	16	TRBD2	CASSEGVAGERETQYF	TGTGCCAGCAGTGAAGGGGTAGCGGGGGAAAGGGAGACCCAGTACTTC
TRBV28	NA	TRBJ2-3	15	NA	CASSLRDLSTDTQYF	TGTGCCAGCAGCCTGCGGGACCTAAGCACAGATACGCAGTATTTT
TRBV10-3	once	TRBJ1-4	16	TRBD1	CAISESTGRGNEKLFF	TGTGCCATCAGTGAGTCGACAGGGCGCGGTAATGAAAAACTGTTTTTT
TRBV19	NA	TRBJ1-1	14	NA	CASSISRGFTEAFF	TGTGCCAGTAGTATTAGCAGGGGTTTCACTGAAGCTTTCTTT
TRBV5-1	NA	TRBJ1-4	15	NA	CASSLTVATNEKLFF	TGCGCCAGCAGCTTGACAGTTGCAACTAATGAAAAACTGTTTTTT
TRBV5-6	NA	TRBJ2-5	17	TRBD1	CASSVKRTGGMQETQYF	TGTGCCAGCAGCGTAAAAAGGACAGGGGGCATGCAAGAGACCCAGTACTTC
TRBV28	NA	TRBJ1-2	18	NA	CASSPLREGVPGAYGYTF	TGTGCCAGCAGTCCCCTAAGGGAGGGGGTGCCTGGGGCCTATGGCTACACCTTC
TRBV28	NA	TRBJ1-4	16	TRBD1	CASSQTMTGENEKLFF	TGTGCCAGCAGTCAAACCATGACAGGGGAGAACGAAAAACTGTTTTTT
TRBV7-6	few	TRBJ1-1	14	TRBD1	CASSSNRDSLEAFF	TGTGCCAGCAGCTCCAATCGGGACAGTCTTGAAGCTTTCTTT
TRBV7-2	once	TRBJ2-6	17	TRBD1	CASSPRQGSSGANVLTF	TGTGCCAGCAGCCCCAGACAGGGGAGCTCTGGGGCCAACGTCCTGACTTTC
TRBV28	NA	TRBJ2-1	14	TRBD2	CASGAGTSGRRPFF	TGTGCCAGCGGGGCCGGGACTAGCGGGAGAAGGCCGTTCTTC
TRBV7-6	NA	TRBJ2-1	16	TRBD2	CASSSPTSGGDNEQFF	TGTGCCAGCAGCTCCCCGACTAGCGGGGGGGACAATGAGCAGTTCTTC
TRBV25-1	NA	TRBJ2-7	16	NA	CASSEGLVGSSYEQYF	TGTGCCAGCAGTGAAGGTTTAGTAGGGAGCTCCTACGAGCAGTACTTC
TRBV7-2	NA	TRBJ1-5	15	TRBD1	CASSYTAAGGEPQHF	TGTGCCAGCAGCTACACGGCGGCAGGGGGAGAGCCCCAGCATTTT